This paragraph reports one T cell receptor beta chain. One end of the junction varies from germline; a read error may be responsible. Generated by immunoSEQ multiplex PCR, the TCRdb table keeps only in-frame clones and is missing some. The table lists over 150,000 clones, more than 60% of them singletons, with less than 9.5% in the top ten. The data derive from a study of blood T cell repertoires in COVID-19. This CDR3 region has 15 residues. CDR1 and CDR2 from the germline V gene are SGHRS and YFSETQ. The chain joins TRBV5-1 to TRBJ1-1; a weak D match, TRBD1 (5 bases). The sequence was obtained from a man aged 60-69 years with acute or convalescent COVID-19. Sequencing was performed on peripheral blood. CDR3 residues: CASRLAGWANTEAFF. CDR3 nucleotides: TGCGCCAGCAGGTTGGCAGGGTGGGCAAACACTGAAGCTTTCTTT.